Below, 12 T cell receptor beta chains from the same sample are listed, as sequenced in a study of CD4 T cells in relation to SARS-CoV-2 and coronaviruses. Their specific antigens are unknown. Before the COVID-19 pandemic, during about 2010-2018, CD4+ T cells were taken from unexposed donors. The cells were cultured for around ten days before CD4+ T cells were isolated. TCRdb's copy holds only in-frame clones and misses some; the assay was immunoSEQ multiplex PCR. This sample carries roughly 21,000 clones, around three quarters of them seen once, and the ten largest clones take roughly 15%. Sequencing input: CD4+ T cells from PBMCs, cultured in vitro. All receptors derive from a human donor in good health.

The chain has TRBV6-5 and TRBJ1-6, with no clear D. CDR3 length equals 13 residues. CDR1 and CDR2 from the germline V gene are MNHEY and SVGAGI. Trimming shortened V by 11 bases and J by 7 bases, and 15 bases separated the two germline ends. CDR3 loop: CAVGPFWNSPLHF. The CDR3 coding sequence is TGTGCCGTAGGCCCCTTTTGGAATTCACCCCTCCACTTT.

J is TRBJ2-1 and V is TRBV4-1, with TRBD2 matching 9 bases. Per germline, CDR1 MGHRA and CDR2 YSYEKL. The V gene end was trimmed by 1 base and the J gene end by 3 bases; junction bases not matched to a gene: 4. The CDR3 is made up of 16 amino acids. The CDR3 DNA is TGCGCCAGCAGCCAAGTAGCACTAGCGGGCTACAATGAGCAGTTCTTC. Its translation is CASSQVALAGYNEQFF.

V gene TRBV6-5 combines with J gene TRBJ1-6; 9 bases are shared with TRBD1. Germline assignment: CDR1 MNHEY and CDR2 SVGAGI. This CDR3 spans 15 amino acids. V dropped 6 bases and J dropped 9; count of bases not matched to a gene: 9. The CDR3 coding sequence is TGTGCCAGCAGGACCTCGGGACAGGGCGGTTCACCCCTCCACTTT. Its protein is CASRTSGQGGSPLHF.

The CDR3 reads CASSHLDVRDRGDYSNQPQHF. The CDR3 nucleotides read TGTGCCAGCAGCCATCTCGACGTTCGGGACAGGGGGGATTATAGCAATCAGCCCCAGCATTTT. This rearrangement joins TRBV3-1 (or the pseudogene TRBV3-2) to TRBJ1-5, with 11 nucleotides matching TRBD1. Trimming cost V 3 bases and J 0 bases; bases outside gene matches: 16. The CDR3 has 21 amino acids. Germline CDR1 is LGHDT and CDR2 is YNNKEL (reference sequence).

This clone showed up just a few times. V is TRBV11-3 and J is TRBJ2-5; D ambiguous. V was clipped by 5 bases and J by 2 bases, with 9 bases between them. Germline V CDR1 and CDR2: SGHNT, YENEEA. The CDR3 covers 13 residues. CDR3 sequence: CASSPPNQETQYF. The CDR3 nucleotides read TGTGCCAGCAGCCCCCCTAATCAAGAGACCCAGTACTTC.

In nucleotides, the CDR3 is TGTGCCAGCAGCTTGGAAGTGACAGGGGGCAACCAGTACTTC. Protein: CASSLEVTGGNQYF. The rearrangement links TRBV5-8 to TRBJ2-5, with 10 bases aligning to TRBD1. Germline loops: CDR1 SGHTS, CDR2 YDEGEE. The CDR3 contains 14 residues. With 0 bases clipped from V and 10 bases from J, the junction kept 6 bases outside the gene matches.

This rearrangement joins TRBV19 to TRBJ2-1; D is possibly TRBD1 (7 bases). Trimming stripped 6 bases from V and 6 bases from J, with 18 bases between. CDR1 LNHDA and CDR2 SQIVND come from the germline V gene (reference sequence). The CDR3 is made up of 15 amino acids. The DNA of the CDR3 is TGTGCCAGTAGCCCGACAGGGATCGGGAGCAATGAGCAGTTCTTC. Its protein product is CASSPTGIGSNEQFF.

This chain joins TRBV6-5 and TRBJ1-1; possible D gene TRBD1, 6 bases. Germline V gene sequence: CDR1 MNHEY, CDR2 SVGAGI. The CDR3 is 14 amino acids. Trimming left V 7 bases short and J 1 base short, with 13 bases between. The CDR3 loop is CASKFTGKNTEAFF. CDR3 nucleotide sequence: TGTGCCAGCAAATTCACAGGGAAGAACACTGAAGCTTTCTTT.

The rearrangement links TRBV5-1 to TRBJ2-2; no reliable D call. CDR3 length: 15 amino acids. Germline V gene sequence: CDR1 SGHRS, CDR2 YFSETQ. The germline V and J ends were trimmed by 4 bases and 2 bases, with 12 bases remaining between them. CDR3: CASSLDGFNTGELFF. The CDR3 DNA follows: TGCGCCAGCAGCCTTGACGGCTTCAACACCGGGGAGCTGTTTTTT.

This chain links TRBV12-2 with TRBJ2-7. TRBV12-2 is a listed pseudogene. CDR3 length equals 17 residues. The CDR3 protein is CASRLCFGGRFLNEQYF. CDR3 in DNA: TGTGCAAGTCGCTTATGCTTTGGGGGGCGGTTTCTCAACGAGCAGTACTTC.

The chain joins TRBV2 to TRBJ2-6; 13 bases fit TRBD2. The CDR3 is made up of 17 amino acids. V gave up 5 bases and J gave up 0 bases; unmatched junction bases: 1. From germline, CDR1 is SNHLY and CDR2 FYNNEI. This CDR3 is CASSTSGGASGANVLTF. CDR3 DNA: TGTGCCAGCAGTACTAGCGGGGGGGCCTCTGGGGCCAACGTCCTGACTTTC.

The V call is TRBV6-2 or TRBV6-3, the J call TRBJ1-5, with D perhaps TRBD1 (5 bases). The ends were cut back, 2 bases at V and 3 bases at J, with 8 bases in the middle. From germline, CDR1 is MNHEY and CDR2 SVGEGT. This CDR3 has 14 amino acids. In DNA form, the CDR3 reads TGTGCCAGCAGTTACAACAGGAACAATCAGCCCCAGCATTTT. Protein product: CASSYNRNNQPQHF.